This T cell receptor (beta chain) was captured by sequencing in a study of control samples from healthy donors and cancer patients. V shed 6 bases and J 5 bases; nucleotides not matched to a gene: 4. The CDR3 sequence is 13 residues long. The germline V gene encodes CDR1 MNHEY and CDR2 SVGAGI. The repertoire was sequenced with immunoSEQ multiplex PCR; TCRdb's copy has only in-frame clones and lacks some. The sample lists more than 150,000 clones, over 90% occurring once. The clonotype was recovered from a man aged 50 to 60 in good health. The genes are TRBV6-5 and TRBJ1-1; 9 positions match TRBD1. The material sequenced was blood. CDR3 sequence reads: CASSQGTGTEAFF. The CDR3 bases are TGTGCCAGCAGCCAAGGGACAGGGACTGAAGCTTTCTTT.